The source of this T cell receptor beta chain is a study of cytomegalovirus exposure and HLA in healthy donors. Primers: 60 Vbeta forward and 13 Jbeta reverse. Repertoires were generated with immunoSEQ multiplex PCR, while TCRdb's copy carries only in-frame clones and drops some. The sample carries about 130,000 clones, approximately 71% recorded once. This clone was counted between two and nine times. The sequence was collected from a man aged 25-45 years in good health and CMV-seronegative. Sequencing was done on a sample of PBMCs.

CDR3 sequence reads: CASGGRDNSEQYF. The CDR3 bases are TGTGCCAGCGGAGGGCGGGATAACTCCGAGCAGTACTTC. The rearrangement links TRBV7-9 to TRBJ2-7, with D tentatively TRBD2 (6 bases). The germline V gene has CDR1 SEHNR and CDR2 FQNEAQ (reference sequence). Trimming stripped 8 bases from V and 6 bases from J, with 17 bases between. This CDR3 is built from 13 residues.